Presented here are 20 T cell receptor beta chains from one specimen sequenced in a study of T cells after yellow fever vaccination. One entry per CDR3 protein, called by TCRdb with MiXCR from the 5' RACE reads. The sample lists around 340,000 distinct CDR3 sequences, approximately 9% seen once, with more than 15% in the top ten. The specimen was PBMCs, collected on the day of the first yellow fever vaccination. These receptors were taken from a man between 18 and 29 years old who received the YFV17D yellow fever vaccine.

A few counts support this clonotype. This chain uses TRBV24-1 with TRBJ2-1; a weak D match, TRBD1 (6 bases). The CDR3 covers 14 residues. Deletions cut 6 bases from V and 10 bases from J, with 18 bases between. Germline lookup yields CDR1 KGHDR and CDR2 SFDVKD. This CDR3 reads CATSNRAPRLEQFF. The CDR3 bases are TGTGCCACCAGTAACAGGGCCCCCCGTCTGGAGCAGTTCTTC.

This clonotype was detected ten times or more. The rearrangement links TRBV12-3 or TRBV12-4 to TRBJ2-5, with 10 bases identical to TRBD2. This CDR3 is 14 amino acids long. With 7 bases clipped from V and 3 bases from J, the junction kept 5 bases outside the gene matches. CDR3 amino acids: CASTLAGGKETQYF. In nucleotides, the CDR3 is TGTGCCAGCACCTTAGCGGGGGGAAAAGAGACCCAGTACTTC.

The CDR3 nucleotides are TGTGCCAGCAGCTTAGCCGGGGGTGAGGGTTTAGTCCCCTATTCGGCGTATGGCTACACCTTC. Amino acid sequence: CASSLAGGEGLVPYSAYGYTF. The chain is built from TRBV11-1 and TRBJ1-2; maybe TRBD1 (5 bases). CDR1 SGHAT and CDR2 FQDESV come from the germline V gene (reference sequence). The CDR3 runs 21 residues. The V end lost 0 bases, the J end lost 5 bases, and 31 bases lay between the germline ends.

This clonotype came up many times. The V call is TRBV6-2 or TRBV6-3, the J call TRBJ2-5, with unresolved D. Trimming removed 4 bases at V and 5 bases at J, with 14 bases between. The CDR3 spans 14 residues. Germline-derived CDR1 and CDR2 are MNHEY and SVGEGT. The CDR3 DNA reads TGTGCCAGCAGTTCCGTAACGGTAGGGGAGACCCAGTACTTC. Protein product: CASSSVTVGETQYF.

This clonotype turned up a few times. The chain joins TRBV3-1 to TRBJ2-7, with a possible D match to TRBD1 (6 bases). Trimming pared 1 base from V and 6 bases from J, leaving 10 bases between. Germline CDR1 and CDR2: LGHDT and YNNKEL (reference sequence). The CDR3 totals 13 residues. The CDR3 loop is CASSQVGRGEQYF. The CDR3 DNA follows: TGTGCCAGCAGCCAAGTTGGCAGGGGCGAGCAGTACTTC.

The chain carries TRBV18 and TRBJ1-1, with TRBD1 matching over 7 bases. The CDR3 extends over 13 amino acids. Trimming cost V 7 bases and J 2 bases; bases outside gene matches: 4. Germline V lookup: CDR1 KGHSH, CDR2 LQKENI. CDR3 sequence: CASYRDRNTEAFF. The CDR3 nucleotides read TGTGCCAGCTACCGGGACAGAAACACTGAAGCTTTCTTT.

This clonotype was recorded a few times. The chain recombines TRBV5-4 with TRBJ2-2; TRBD2 is a possible D gene (7 bases). The CDR3 consists of 17 residues. Germline CDR1 is SGHNT and CDR2 is YYREEE (reference sequence). The V end was cut by 3 bases, the J end by 6 bases, with 21 bases between. Here the CDR3 DNA reads TGTGCCAGCAGCTGGGGGCGGGGGAACTCAGGATCCGGGGAGCTGTTTTTT. Translation: CASSWGRGNSGSGELFF.

This sequence joins TRBV6-1 and TRBJ2-3; the D gene is possibly TRBD2 (6 bases). The germline V gene has CDR1 MNHNS and CDR2 SASEGT. V lost 5 bases and J lost 4, with 16 bases in between. This CDR3 contains 15 residues. The CDR3 sequence: CASSSPSGVADTQYF. The CDR3 DNA reads TGTGCCAGCAGTAGCCCATCGGGGGTGGCAGATACGCAGTATTTT.

This sequence joins TRBV18 and TRBJ2-7; 10 bases are shared with TRBD1. V lost 3 bases, J lost 5 bases, and 16 bases stayed unmatched. This CDR3 has 18 amino acids. Germline CDR1 reads KGHSH; CDR2 reads LQKENI. The CDR3 is CASSPPGQGLRWVDEQYF. Written as DNA, the CDR3 is TGTGCCAGCTCACCCCCGGGACAGGGGTTAAGATGGGTCGACGAGCAGTACTTC. Supplemented by reference TRBV18 and TRBJ2-7, the full variable domain reads NAGVMQNPRHLVRRRGQEARLRCSPMKGHSHVYWYRQLPEEGLKFMVYLQKENIIDESGMPKERFSAEFPKEGPSILRIQQVVRGDSAAYFCASSPPGQGLRWVDEQYFGPGTRLTVT.

V and J are TRBV23-1 and TRBJ1-6; D is perhaps TRBD1 (6 bases). TRBV23-1 is an open reading frame whose function is uncertain. V shed 1 base and J shed 9 bases, with 16 bases lying between them. The CDR3 is 16 amino acids. CDR3 DNA sequence: TGCGCCAGCAGTCAATTTGTGGGCAGGGGAGGTTCACCCCTCCACTTT. Protein sequence: CASSQFVGRGGSPLHF.

This clonotype was detected a few times. This chain links TRBV4-1 with TRBJ2-5; 7 nucleotides align to TRBD1. The V and J ends lost 0 bases and 4 bases, in that order; junction bases with no gene match: 2. The CDR3 covers 14 residues. The germline V gene encodes CDR1 MGHRA and CDR2 YSYEKL. CDR3 protein: CASSQDPGGETQYF. The CDR3 DNA follows: TGCGCCAGCAGCCAAGATCCAGGGGGAGAGACCCAGTACTTC.

This clonotype was recorded a few times. This rearrangement joins TRBV7-9 to TRBJ1-2; TRBD1 is a possible D gene (5 bases). Germline loops: CDR1 SEHNR, CDR2 FQNEAQ (reference sequence). V was pared by 2 bases and J by 8 bases, with 12 bases between. This CDR3 comprises 13 residues. CDR3 coding DNA: TGTGCCAGCAGCTTACAGCCAGGGAAAGGCTACACCTTC. Translated: CASSLQPGKGYTF.

This clonotype showed up just a few times. The chain is built from TRBV5-1 and TRBJ2-3; D is possibly TRBD2 (6 bases). In germline, CDR1 is SGHRS, CDR2 YFSETQ. Trimming removed 2 bases from V and 2 bases from J, with 15 bases in between. The CDR3 consists of 16 residues. In DNA, the CDR3 is TGCGCCAGCAGCTTAAGGAGGGAAAAGCTCACAGATACGCAGTATTTT. Protein sequence: CASSLRREKLTDTQYF. The full variable domain, with the rest looked up from reference TRBV5-1 and TRBJ2-3, is KAGVTQTPRYLIKTRGQQVTLSCSPISGHRSVSWYQQTPGQGLQFLFEYFSETQRNKGNFPGRFSGRQFSNSRSEMNVSTLELGDSALYLCASSLRREKLTDTQYFGPGTRLTVL.

The CDR3, as DNA: TGCGCCAGCAGCCAAGAAGGGGGGGCGTACTACAATGAGCAGTTCTTC. This codes for CASSQEGGAYYNEQFF. V is TRBV4-3 and J is TRBJ2-1; possibly TRBD2 for D (7 bases). Germline values: CDR1 LGHNA, CDR2 YSLEER. The CDR3 length is 16 residues. Trimming cost V 0 bases and J 3 bases, with 12 bases left between them.

This clonotype has only a few counts. The V gene is TRBV2, the J gene TRBJ2-1, with D perhaps TRBD2 (5 bases). CDR1 SNHLY and CDR2 FYNNEI come from the germline V gene. This CDR3 contains 15 residues. V lost 8 bases to trimming and J lost 4 bases, with 18 bases between them. CDR3 in amino acids: CASQRASTGYNEQFF. The DNA of the CDR3 is TGTGCCAGCCAACGAGCCTCTACGGGGTACAATGAGCAGTTCTTC.

Note on this clonotype: At one end, the junction sequence differs from germline, possibly due to a read error. This chain's CDR3 is CASSPLAGPYSEQFF. DNA of the CDR3: TGCGCCAGCAGCCCATTAGCGGGACCCTACAGTGAGCAGTTCTTC. The chain joins TRBV4-3 to TRBJ2-1; 8 bases match TRBD2. The CDR3 is 15 amino acids. Germline assignment: CDR1 LGHNA and CDR2 YSLEER.

V is TRBV20-1 and J is TRBJ2-3, with D uncertain. V lost 5 bases and J 8 bases, leaving 11 bases between the germline ends. Germline-derived CDR1 and CDR2 are DFQATT and SNEGSKA (reference sequence). This CDR3 region has 11 residues. The CDR3 loop reads CSADTRSTQYF. The CDR3 coding sequence is TGCAGTGCTGATACCCGTTCTACGCAGTATTTT.

This chain uses TRBV11-1 with TRBJ1-2; 9 bases align to TRBD1. V dropped 5 bases and J dropped 4; count of bases not matched to a gene: 8. The germline V gene has CDR1 SGHAT and CDR2 FQDESV (reference sequence). CDR3 size: 15 residues. The CDR3 region is CASSPGTGIAYGYTF. DNA of the CDR3: TGTGCCAGCAGCCCCGGGACAGGGATCGCCTATGGCTACACCTTC.

This clonotype has more than one count but fewer than ten. The rearrangement joins TRBV6-2 or TRBV6-3 to TRBJ1-6; D is undetermined. This CDR3 comprises 13 residues. V was shortened by 3 bases and J by 10 bases, with 10 bases between the two germline ends. Per the germline V gene, CDR1 is MNHEY and CDR2 is SVGEGT. This CDR3 is CASSYYLLSPLHF. CDR3 sequence (DNA): TGTGCCAGCAGTTATTACCTGCTATCACCCCTCCACTTT.

This clonotype was seen only a few times. The chain uses TRBV7-2 and TRBJ2-5; tentative D call: TRBD2 (7 bases). Germline V lookup: CDR1 SGHTA, CDR2 FQGNSA. V was shortened by 1 base and J by 1 base, with 13 bases between the two germline ends. The CDR3 is 16 amino acids. CDR3 region: CASSLVGRGAQETQYF. In DNA, the CDR3 is TGTGCCAGCAGCTTAGTTGGGAGGGGGGCCCAAGAGACCCAGTACTTC.